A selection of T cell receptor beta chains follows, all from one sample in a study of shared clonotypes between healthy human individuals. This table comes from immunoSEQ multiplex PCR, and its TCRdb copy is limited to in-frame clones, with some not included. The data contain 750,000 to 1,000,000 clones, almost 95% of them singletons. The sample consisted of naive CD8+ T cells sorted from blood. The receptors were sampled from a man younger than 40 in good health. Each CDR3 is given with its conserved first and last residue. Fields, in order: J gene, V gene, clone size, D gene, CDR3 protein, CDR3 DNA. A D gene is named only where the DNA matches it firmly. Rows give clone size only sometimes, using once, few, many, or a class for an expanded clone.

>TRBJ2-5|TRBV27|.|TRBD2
CASSLGRGKTQYF
TGTGCCAGCAGTTTGGGGAGGGGAAAGACCCAGTACTTC
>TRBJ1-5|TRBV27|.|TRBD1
CASSLKGAGGNQPQHF
TGTGCCAGCAGTTTAAAGGGGGCGGGTGGCAATCAGCCCCAGCATTTT
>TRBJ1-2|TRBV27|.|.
CASSLGRGRGGDGYTF
TGTGCCAGCAGTTTAGGGCGGGGGCGCGGGGGGGATGGCTACACCTTC
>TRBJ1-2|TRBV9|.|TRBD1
CASSVGEAGGLLGYTF
TGTGCCAGCAGCGTAGGGGAGGCAGGGGGATTACTTGGCTACACCTTC
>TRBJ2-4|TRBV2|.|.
CASNPGTNGLAKNIQYF
TGTGCCAGCAATCCCGGGACCAATGGGCTAGCCAAAAACATTCAGTACTTC
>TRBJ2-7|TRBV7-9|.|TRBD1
CASSSSTGHTYEQYF
TGTGCCAGCAGCTCCTCGACAGGGCATACCTACGAGCAGTACTTC
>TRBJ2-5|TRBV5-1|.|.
CASSLGDKGQGETQYF
TGCGCCAGCAGCTTGGGAGACAAAGGTCAGGGAGAGACCCAGTACTTC
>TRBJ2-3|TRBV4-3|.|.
CASSQDHRTLTDTQYF
TGCGCCAGCAGCCAAGATCACAGGACACTCACAGATACGCAGTATTTT
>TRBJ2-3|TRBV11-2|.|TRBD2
CASSFGREYLDTQYF
TGTGCCAGCAGCTTCGGGCGGGAGTATTTAGATACGCAGTATTTT
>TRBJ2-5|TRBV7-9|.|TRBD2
CASRTGTSPYQETQYF
TGTGCCAGCAGAACCGGGACTAGCCCGTACCAAGAGACCCAGTACTTC
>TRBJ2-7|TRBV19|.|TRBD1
CASSATSGTGFLEQYF
TGTGCCAGTAGTGCAACCTCCGGGACAGGCTTTTTGGAGCAGTACTTC
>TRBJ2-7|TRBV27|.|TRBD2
CASSTGTSGRIHEQYF
TGTGCCAGCAGTACCGGGACTAGCGGGAGGATCCACGAGCAGTACTTC
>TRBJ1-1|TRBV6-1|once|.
CASSPIWDRNTEAFF
TGTGCCAGCAGCCCAATTTGGGATCGGAACACTGAAGCTTTCTTT
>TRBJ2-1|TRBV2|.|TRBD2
CASSRTSGFVNEQFF
TGTGCCAGCAGCCGGACTAGCGGGTTCGTAAATGAGCAGTTCTTC
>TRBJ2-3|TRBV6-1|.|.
CASSPMDNTDTQYF
TGTGCCAGCAGCCCCATGGACAACACAGATACGCAGTATTTT
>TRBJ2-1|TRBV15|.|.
CATTIGGGEQFF
TGTGCCACCACCATCGGAGGGGGTGAGCAGTTCTTC
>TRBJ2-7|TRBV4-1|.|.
CASSQETGESSYEQYF
TGCGCCAGCAGCCAGGAGACAGGCGAAAGCTCCTACGAGCAGTACTTC
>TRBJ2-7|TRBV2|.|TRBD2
CASSAGTSGSWEVEQYF
TGTGCCAGCAGTGCCGGGACTAGCGGGAGTTGGGAAGTAGAGCAGTACTTC
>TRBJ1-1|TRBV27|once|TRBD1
CASSPRDRALSTEAFF
TGTGCCAGCAGCCCCCGGGACAGGGCTTTGAGCACTGAAGCTTTCTTT
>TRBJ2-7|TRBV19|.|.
CASSIRAGGSYEQYF
TGTGCCAGTAGTATTCGGGCAGGGGGGTCCTACGAGCAGTACTTC
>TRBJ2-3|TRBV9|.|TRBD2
CASSFRREGDTDTQYF
TGTGCCAGCAGCTTCCGGCGGGAGGGAGACACAGATACGCAGTATTTT
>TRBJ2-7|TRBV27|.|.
CASSLDASFYEQYF
TGTGCCAGCAGTTTGGATGCGAGTTTCTACGAGCAGTACTTC
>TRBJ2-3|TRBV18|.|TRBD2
CASSPGTSGPDTQYF
TGTGCCAGCTCACCCGGGACTAGCGGGCCAGATACGCAGTATTTT
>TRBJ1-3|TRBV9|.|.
CASSPPERNTIYF
TGTGCCAGCAGCCCCCCGGAGAGAAACACCATATATTTT
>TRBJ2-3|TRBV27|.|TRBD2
CASSPGTSLSTDTQYF
TGCGCCAGCAGTCCAGGGACTAGCCTGAGCACAGATACGCAGTATTTT
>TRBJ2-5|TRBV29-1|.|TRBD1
CSAWTGGETQYF
TGCAGCGCTTGGACAGGGGGTGAGACCCAGTACTTC
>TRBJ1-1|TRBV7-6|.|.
CASSPAGGTGTEAFF
TGTGCCAGCAGCCCGGCGGGGGGGACCGGCACTGAAGCTTTCTTT
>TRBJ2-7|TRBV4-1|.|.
CASSPGDSLTREQYF
TGCGCCAGCAGCCCCGGCGACAGCCTCACAAGGGAGCAGTACTTC
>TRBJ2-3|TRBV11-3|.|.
CASSSFFPDTQYF
TGTGCCAGCAGCTCCTTTTTCCCAGATACGCAGTATTTT
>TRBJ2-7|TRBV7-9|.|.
CASTYSPGRYEQYF
TGTGCCAGCACCTATTCTCCGGGTCGCTACGAGCAGTACTTC
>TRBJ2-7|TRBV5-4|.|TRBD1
CASSLNPGTGVEQYF
TGTGCCAGCAGCTTAAATCCCGGGACAGGGGTCGAGCAGTACTTC
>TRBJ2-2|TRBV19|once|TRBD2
CASSFLGASGPREELFF
TGTGCCAGTAGCTTCCTAGGGGCTAGCGGCCCTAGGGAGGAGCTGTTTTTT
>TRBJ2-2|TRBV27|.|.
CASARMRELFF
TGTGCCAGCGCAAGGATGAGGGAGCTGTTTTTT
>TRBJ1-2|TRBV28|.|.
CASSLWGIAPTNYGYTF
TGTGCCAGCAGTTTATGGGGCATAGCCCCCACTAACTATGGCTACACCTTC
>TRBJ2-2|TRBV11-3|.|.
CASSYYTGELFF
TGTGCCAGCAGCTACTACACCGGGGAGCTGTTTTTT
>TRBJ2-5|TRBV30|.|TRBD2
CAWSGRLAMETQYF
TGTGCCTGGAGTGGAAGACTAGCGATGGAGACCCAGTACTTC
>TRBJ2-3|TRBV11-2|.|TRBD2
CASSLVEGGSTDTQYF
TGTGCCAGCAGCTTAGTCGAGGGAGGGTCGACAGATACGCAGTATTTT
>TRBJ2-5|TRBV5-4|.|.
CASSLGLGGTQYF
TGTGCCAGCAGCTTGGGGCTCGGTGGGACCCAGTACTTC
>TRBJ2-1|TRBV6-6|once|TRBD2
CASAIAGVTINEQFF
TGTGCCAGCGCGATAGCGGGAGTCACTATCAATGAGCAGTTCTTC
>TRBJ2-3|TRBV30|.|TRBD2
CACNRAGGPDTQYF
TGTGCCTGCAACCGAGCGGGAGGGCCAGATACGCAGTATTTT
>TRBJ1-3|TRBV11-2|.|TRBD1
CASSWTGPGNTIYF
TGTGCCAGCAGCTGGACAGGGCCCGGAAACACCATATATTTT
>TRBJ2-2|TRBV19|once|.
CASSFYTGELFF
TGTGCCAGTAGTTTTTACACCGGGGAGCTGTTTTTT
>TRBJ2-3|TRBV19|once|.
CASKEFRGADTQYF
TGTGCCAGTAAAGAGTTTCGCGGCGCAGATACGCAGTATTTT
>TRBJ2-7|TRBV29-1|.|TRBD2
CSVQAGGPHEQYF
TGCAGCGTCCAAGCGGGAGGGCCCCACGAGCAGTACTTC
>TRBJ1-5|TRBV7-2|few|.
CASSLVDSINQPQHF
TGTGCCAGCAGCTTAGTAGACAGTATCAATCAGCCCCAGCATTTT